The clone carrying this T cell receptor (beta chain) was counted only a few times. The entry originates in a study of identical twins. TCRdb reanalysed the 5' RACE reads using MiXCR and keeps one entry per CDR3 protein. The top ten clones hold about an eighth of a sample with some 790,000 distinct CDR3 sequences, roughly 20% of them seen once. Trimming left V 5 bases short and J 0 bases short, with 10 bases between. CDR1 and CDR2 (germline): MNHEY, SMNVEV (reference sequence). The CDR3 extends over 15 amino acids. This sample also belongs to another study, concerning T cells expressing NK-cell markers. That work adds: Whether expanded NKG2C+ T cell clones recognized HCMV stayed uncertain.

The TCR was taken from a woman under 30 in good health. Material: PBMCs. The chain carries TRBV27 and TRBJ2-2; D gene ambiguous. The CDR3 nucleotides are TGTGCCAGCAGTCCCTTAGGTTCGAACACCGGGGAGCTGTTTTTT. The encoded protein is CASSPLGSNTGELFF.